This TCR beta chain was found in a study of cytomegalovirus exposure and HLA in healthy donors. About the research overall: Unique TCRs from HLA-typed donors, around 93 million of them, were held in an early data release. General study points: A list of 164 TCR beta chains associated with cytomegalovirus was given. The authors judged a highly shared variant cluster likely a sequencing artifact. In a later analysis, DRB1 alleles had the most associated TCRs; HLA-C alleles the fewest.

Both 60 Vbeta primers and 13 Jbeta primers went into the PCR. Here immunoSEQ multiplex PCR was the method, and the copy in TCRdb shows in-frame clones only, minus some. This table holds 100,000 to 150,000 clones, roughly 74% found once. In the case of this clone: Its cognate antigen is unknown.

V was cut by 8 bases and J by 5 bases, with 19 bases left in between. In germline, CDR1 is MNHEY, CDR2 SMNVEV (reference sequence). The CDR3 consists of 15 residues. The sequencing input was PBMCs. The chain is built from TRBV27 and TRBJ2-1; D is unclear. This sequence originates from a woman aged 50 to 60 in good health and CMV-seropositive. The CDR3 here is CASSHARWLDNEQFF. CDR3 in DNA: TGTGCCAGCTCGCACGCGCGGTGGTTAGACAATGAGCAGTTCTTC.